Given below is one T cell receptor (beta chain) in context. Its specificity is unknown. These data are taken from a study of shared clonotypes between healthy human individuals. Assay runs were performed at deep level. Each subset's genomic DNA was shared equally among a number of immunoSEQ plates. Data came from immunoSEQ multiplex PCR; TCRdb stores just in-frame clones and leaves some out. The repertoire has 2,100,000 or so clones, nearly 97% of them found once; the top ten carry around 0.13%. CDR3 length: 14 amino acids. V dropped 3 bases and J dropped 4 bases, with 13 bases sitting between them. Germline lookup yields CDR1 GTSNPN and CDR2 SVGIG (reference sequence). Study-wide results and caveats: Clonotype sharing among the donors was expected to vary with sequencing depth.

The origin of this receptor is a young man in good health. The rearrangement uses TRBV30 and TRBJ1-3; D perhaps matches TRBD1 (5 bases). Material: naive CD4+ T cells sorted from blood. The subset denotes: CD45RA+ positively selected. CDR3 coding DNA: TGTGCCTGGAGGACACGACAGCCGGGAAACACCATATATTTT. This gives the protein CAWRTRQPGNTIYF.